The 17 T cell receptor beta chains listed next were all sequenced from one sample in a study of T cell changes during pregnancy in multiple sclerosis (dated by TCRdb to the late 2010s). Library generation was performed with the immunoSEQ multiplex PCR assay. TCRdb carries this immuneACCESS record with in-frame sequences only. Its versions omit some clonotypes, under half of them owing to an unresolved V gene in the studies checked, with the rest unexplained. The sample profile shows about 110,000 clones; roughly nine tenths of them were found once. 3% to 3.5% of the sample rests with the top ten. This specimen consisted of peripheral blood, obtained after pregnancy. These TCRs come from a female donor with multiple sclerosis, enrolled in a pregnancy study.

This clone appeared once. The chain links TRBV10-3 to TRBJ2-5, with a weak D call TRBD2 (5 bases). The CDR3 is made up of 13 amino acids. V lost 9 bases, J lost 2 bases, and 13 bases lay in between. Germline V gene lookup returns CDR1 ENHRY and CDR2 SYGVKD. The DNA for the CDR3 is TGTGCCATTGGCGGGTGGCAGCAAGAGACCCAGTACTTC. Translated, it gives CAIGGWQQETQYF.

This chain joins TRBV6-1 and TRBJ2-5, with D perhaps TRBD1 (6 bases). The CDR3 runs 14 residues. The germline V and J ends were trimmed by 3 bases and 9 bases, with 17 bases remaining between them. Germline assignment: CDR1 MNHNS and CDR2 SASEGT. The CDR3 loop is CASSDPAGVAAQYF. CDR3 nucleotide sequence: TGTGCCAGCAGTGATCCCGCAGGGGTCGCGGCCCAGTACTTC.

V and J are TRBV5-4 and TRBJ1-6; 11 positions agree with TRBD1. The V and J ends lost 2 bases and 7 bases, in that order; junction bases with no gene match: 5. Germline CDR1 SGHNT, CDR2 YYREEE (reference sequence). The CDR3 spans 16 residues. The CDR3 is CASSFPRDRGNSPLHF. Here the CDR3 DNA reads TGTGCCAGCAGCTTCCCCCGGGACAGGGGGAATTCACCCCTCCACTTT.

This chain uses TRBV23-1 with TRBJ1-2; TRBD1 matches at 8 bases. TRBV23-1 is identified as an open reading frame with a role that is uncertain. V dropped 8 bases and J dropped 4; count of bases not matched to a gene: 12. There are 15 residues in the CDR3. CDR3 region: CASHPGQDISYGYTF. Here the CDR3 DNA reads TGCGCCAGCCACCCGGGACAGGACATTAGCTATGGCTACACCTTC.

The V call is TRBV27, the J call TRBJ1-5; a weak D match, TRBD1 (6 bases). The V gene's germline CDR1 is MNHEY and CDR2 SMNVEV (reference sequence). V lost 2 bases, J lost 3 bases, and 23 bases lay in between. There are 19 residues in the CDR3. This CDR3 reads CASSLRVGGQGVYNQPQHF. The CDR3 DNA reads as TGTGCCAGCAGTTTACGGGTTGGGGGCCAGGGTGTATACAATCAGCCCCAGCATTTT.

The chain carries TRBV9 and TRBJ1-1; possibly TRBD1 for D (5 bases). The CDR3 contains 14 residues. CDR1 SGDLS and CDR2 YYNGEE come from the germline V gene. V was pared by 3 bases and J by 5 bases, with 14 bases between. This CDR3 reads CASSEGWGRTEAFF. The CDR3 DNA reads TGTGCCAGCAGCGAGGGGTGGGGGAGGACTGAAGCTTTCTTT.

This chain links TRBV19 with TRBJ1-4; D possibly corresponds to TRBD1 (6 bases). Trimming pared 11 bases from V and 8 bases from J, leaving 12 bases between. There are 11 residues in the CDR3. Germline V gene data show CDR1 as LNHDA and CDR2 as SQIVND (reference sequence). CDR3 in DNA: TGTGCCGCAGGGGTCGGGGAAAAACTGTTTTTT. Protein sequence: CAAGVGEKLFF.

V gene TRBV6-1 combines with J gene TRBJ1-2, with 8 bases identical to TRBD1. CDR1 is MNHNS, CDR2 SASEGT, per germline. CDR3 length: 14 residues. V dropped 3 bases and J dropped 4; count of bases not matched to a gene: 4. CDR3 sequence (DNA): TGTGCCAGCAGTGACTGGGGGACAGGCTATGGCTACACCTTC. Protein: CASSDWGTGYGYTF.

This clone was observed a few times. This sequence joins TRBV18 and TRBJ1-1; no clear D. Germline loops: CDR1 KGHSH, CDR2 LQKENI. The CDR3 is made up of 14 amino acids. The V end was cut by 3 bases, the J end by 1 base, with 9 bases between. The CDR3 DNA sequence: TGTGCCAGCTCACCCCAGATACAGAACACTGAAGCTTTCTTT. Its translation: CASSPQIQNTEAFF. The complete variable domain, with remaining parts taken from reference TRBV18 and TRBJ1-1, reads NAGVMQNPRHLVRRRGQEARLRCSPMKGHSHVYWYRQLPEEGLKFMVYLQKENIIDESGMPKERFSAEFPKEGPSILRIQQVVRGDSAAYFCASSPQIQNTEAFFGQGTRLTVV.

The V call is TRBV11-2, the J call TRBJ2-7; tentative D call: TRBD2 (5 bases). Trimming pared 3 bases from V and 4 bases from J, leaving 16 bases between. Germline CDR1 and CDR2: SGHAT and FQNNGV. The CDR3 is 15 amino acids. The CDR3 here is CASSFTNGVQYEQYF. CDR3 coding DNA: TGTGCCAGCAGCTTCACGAACGGGGTTCAATACGAGCAGTACTTC.

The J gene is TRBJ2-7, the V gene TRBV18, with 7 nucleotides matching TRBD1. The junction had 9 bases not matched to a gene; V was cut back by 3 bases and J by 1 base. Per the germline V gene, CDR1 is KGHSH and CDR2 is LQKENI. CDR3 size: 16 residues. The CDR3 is CASSPPTGPHSYEQYF. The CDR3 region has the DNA TGTGCCAGCTCACCGCCGACAGGGCCGCATTCCTACGAGCAGTACTTC.

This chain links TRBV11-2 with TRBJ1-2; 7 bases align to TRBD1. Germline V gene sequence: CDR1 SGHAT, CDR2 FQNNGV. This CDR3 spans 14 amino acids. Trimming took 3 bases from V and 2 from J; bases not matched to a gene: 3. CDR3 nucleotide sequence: TGTGCCAGCAGCTTGGGGACAGCAAACTATGGCTACACCTTC. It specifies CASSLGTANYGYTF.

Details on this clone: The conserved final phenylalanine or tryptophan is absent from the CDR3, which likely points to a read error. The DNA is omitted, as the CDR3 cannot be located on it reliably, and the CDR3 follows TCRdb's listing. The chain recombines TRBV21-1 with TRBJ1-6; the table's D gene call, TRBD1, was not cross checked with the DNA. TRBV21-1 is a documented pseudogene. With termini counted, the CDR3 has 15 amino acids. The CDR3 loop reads CASSKRPAAGEFRSL.

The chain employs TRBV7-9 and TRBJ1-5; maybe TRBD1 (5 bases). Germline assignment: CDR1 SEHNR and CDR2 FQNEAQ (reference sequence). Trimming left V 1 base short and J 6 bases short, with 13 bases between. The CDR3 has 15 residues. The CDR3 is CASSLGQGASQPQHF. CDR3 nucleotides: TGTGCCAGCAGCTTAGGGCAGGGCGCCAGTCAGCCCCAGCATTTT.

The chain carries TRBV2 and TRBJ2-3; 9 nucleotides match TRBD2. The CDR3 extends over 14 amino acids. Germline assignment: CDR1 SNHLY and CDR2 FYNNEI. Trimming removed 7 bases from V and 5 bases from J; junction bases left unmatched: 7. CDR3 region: CASILAGAGDTQYF. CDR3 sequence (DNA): TGTGCCAGCATCTTAGCGGGGGCGGGAGATACGCAGTATTTT.

The CDR3 here is CASSPGTGVEKLFF. As DNA, the CDR3 is TGTGCCAGCAGCCCCGGGACAGGGGTCGAAAAACTGTTTTTT. The V gene is TRBV5-6, the J gene TRBJ1-4; TRBD1 aligns across 10 bases. This CDR3 contains 14 residues. V gave up 4 bases and J gave up 8 bases; unmatched junction bases: 5. Germline loops: CDR1 SGHDT, CDR2 YYEEEE.

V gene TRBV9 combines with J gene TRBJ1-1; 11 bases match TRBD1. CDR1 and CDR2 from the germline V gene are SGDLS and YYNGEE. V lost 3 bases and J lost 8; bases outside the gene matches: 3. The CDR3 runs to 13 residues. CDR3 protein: CASSAGTGGEAFF. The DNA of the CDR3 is TGTGCCAGCAGCGCCGGGACAGGGGGGGAAGCTTTCTTT.